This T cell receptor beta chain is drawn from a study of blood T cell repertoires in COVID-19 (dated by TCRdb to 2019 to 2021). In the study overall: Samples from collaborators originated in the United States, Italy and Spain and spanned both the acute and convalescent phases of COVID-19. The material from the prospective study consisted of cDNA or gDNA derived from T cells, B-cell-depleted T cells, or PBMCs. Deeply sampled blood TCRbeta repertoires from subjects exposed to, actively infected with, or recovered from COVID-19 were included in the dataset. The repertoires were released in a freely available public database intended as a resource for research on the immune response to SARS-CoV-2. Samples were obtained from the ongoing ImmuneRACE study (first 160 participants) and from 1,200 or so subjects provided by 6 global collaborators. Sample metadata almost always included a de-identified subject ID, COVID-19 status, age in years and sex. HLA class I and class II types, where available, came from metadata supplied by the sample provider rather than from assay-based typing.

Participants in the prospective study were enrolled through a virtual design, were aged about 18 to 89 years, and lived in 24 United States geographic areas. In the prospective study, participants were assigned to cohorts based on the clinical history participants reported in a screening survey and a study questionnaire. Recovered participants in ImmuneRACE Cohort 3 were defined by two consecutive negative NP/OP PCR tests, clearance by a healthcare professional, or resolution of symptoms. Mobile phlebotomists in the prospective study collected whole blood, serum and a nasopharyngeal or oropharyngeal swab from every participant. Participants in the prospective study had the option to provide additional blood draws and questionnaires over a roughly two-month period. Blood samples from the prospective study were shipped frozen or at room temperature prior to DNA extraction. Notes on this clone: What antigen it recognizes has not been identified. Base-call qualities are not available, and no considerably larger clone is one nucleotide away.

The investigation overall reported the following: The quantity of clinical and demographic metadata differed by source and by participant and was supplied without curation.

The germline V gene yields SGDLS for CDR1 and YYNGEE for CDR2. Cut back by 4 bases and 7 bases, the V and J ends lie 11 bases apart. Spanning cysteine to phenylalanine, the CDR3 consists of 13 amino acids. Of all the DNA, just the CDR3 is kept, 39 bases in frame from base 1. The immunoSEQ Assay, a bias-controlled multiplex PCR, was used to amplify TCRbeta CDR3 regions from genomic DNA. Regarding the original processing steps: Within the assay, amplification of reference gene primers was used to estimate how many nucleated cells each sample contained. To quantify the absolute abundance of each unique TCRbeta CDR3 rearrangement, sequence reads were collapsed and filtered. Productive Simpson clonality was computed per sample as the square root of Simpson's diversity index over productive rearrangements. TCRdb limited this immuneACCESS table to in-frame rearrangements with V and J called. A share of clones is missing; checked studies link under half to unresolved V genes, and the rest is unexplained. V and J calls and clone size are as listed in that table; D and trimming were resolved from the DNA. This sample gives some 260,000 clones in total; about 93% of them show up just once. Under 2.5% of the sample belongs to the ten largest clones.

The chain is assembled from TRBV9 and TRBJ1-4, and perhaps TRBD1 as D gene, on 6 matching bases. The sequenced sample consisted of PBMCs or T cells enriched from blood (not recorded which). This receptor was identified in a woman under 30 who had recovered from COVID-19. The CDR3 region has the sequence CASSSGEREKLFF. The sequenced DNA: TGTGCCAGCAGCTCAGGGGAGCGTGAAAAACTGTTTTTT. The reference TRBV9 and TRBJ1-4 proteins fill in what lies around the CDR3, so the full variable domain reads DSGVTQTPKHLITATGQRVTLRCSPRSGDLSVYWYQQSLDQGLQFLIQYYNGEERAKGNILERFSAQQFPDLHSELNLSSLELGDSALYFCASSSGEREKLFFGSGTQLSVL.